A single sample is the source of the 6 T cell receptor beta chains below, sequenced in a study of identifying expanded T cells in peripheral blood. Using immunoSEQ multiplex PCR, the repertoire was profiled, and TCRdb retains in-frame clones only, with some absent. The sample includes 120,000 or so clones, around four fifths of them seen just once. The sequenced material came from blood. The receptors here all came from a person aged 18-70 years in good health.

The CDR3: CASSFAGNTEAFF. The CDR3, as DNA: TGTGCCAGCAGCTTTGCAGGAAACACTGAAGCTTTCTTT. The V gene is TRBV11-3, the J gene TRBJ1-1; no clear D. The CDR3 totals 13 residues. Germline CDR1 and CDR2: SGHNT and YENEEA. The V gene lost 3 bases and the J gene lost 2 bases, with 7 bases spanning the gap.

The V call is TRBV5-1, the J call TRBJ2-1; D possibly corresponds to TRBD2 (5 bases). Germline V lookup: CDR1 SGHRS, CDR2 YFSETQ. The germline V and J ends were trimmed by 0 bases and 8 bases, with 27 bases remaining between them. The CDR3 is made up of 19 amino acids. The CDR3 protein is CASSLGLVRGAPRTDEQFF. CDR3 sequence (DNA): TGCGCCAGCAGCTTGGGGCTAGTTCGTGGAGCGCCCCGGACTGATGAGCAGTTCTTC.

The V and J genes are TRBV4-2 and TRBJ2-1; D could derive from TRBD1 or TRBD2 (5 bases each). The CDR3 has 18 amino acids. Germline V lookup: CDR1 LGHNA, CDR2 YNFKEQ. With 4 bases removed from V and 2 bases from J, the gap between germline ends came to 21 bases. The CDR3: CASSLLAGEGRTYNEQFF. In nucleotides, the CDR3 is TGTGCCAGCAGCCTATTAGCTGGTGAGGGGAGAACCTACAATGAGCAGTTCTTC.

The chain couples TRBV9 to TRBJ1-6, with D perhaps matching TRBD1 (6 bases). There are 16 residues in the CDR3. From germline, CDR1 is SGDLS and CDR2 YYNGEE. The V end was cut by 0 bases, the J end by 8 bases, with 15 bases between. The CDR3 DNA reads TGTGCCAGCAGCGTAGGGAGGAGGGGGACGGATTCACCCCTCCACTTT. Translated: CASSVGRRGTDSPLHF.

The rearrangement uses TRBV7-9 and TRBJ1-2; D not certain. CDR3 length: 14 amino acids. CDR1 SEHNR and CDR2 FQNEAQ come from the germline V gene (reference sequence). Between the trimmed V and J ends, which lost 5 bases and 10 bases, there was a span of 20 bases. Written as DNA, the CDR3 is TGTGCCAGCAGCATAGACCGAGGACGGACTCCCTACACCTTC. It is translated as CASSIDRGRTPYTF.

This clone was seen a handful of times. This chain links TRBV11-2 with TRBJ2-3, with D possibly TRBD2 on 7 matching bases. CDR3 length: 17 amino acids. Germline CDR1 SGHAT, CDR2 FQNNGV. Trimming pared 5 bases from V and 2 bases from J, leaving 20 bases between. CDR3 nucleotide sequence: TGTGCCAGCAGCCCTAGGGGGGGAGGGCAGATCACAGATACGCAGTATTTT. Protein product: CASSPRGGGQITDTQYF.